Here is one T cell receptor beta chain with its context. It lacks a known antigen. Nothing much larger sits one base from this clone, and base qualities are not available. This sample stems from a study of blood T cell repertoires in COVID-19 (dated by TCRdb to 2018 to 2021). Regarding the research as a whole: Samples covering the acute and convalescent phases of COVID-19 were provided by collaborators in the United States, Italy and Spain. The prospective study material was composed of cDNA or gDNA derived from T cells, B-cell-depleted T cells, or PBMCs. Deeply sampled blood TCRbeta repertoires from subjects exposed to, actively infected with, or recovered from COVID-19 were included in the dataset. The repertoires were released in a freely available public database intended as a resource for research on the immune response to SARS-CoV-2. Samples were obtained from the ongoing ImmuneRACE study (first 160 participants) and from 950 to 1,500 subjects provided by 6 global collaborators. Nearly every sample came with metadata listing a de-identified subject ID, COVID-19 status, age in years and sex. Where available, HLA class I and class II types were obtained from metadata supplied by the sample provider rather than from assay-based typing. Results and caveats for the whole study, not just this receptor: The quantity of clinical and demographic metadata differed by source and by participant and was supplied without curation.

The immunoSEQ Assay, a bias-controlled multiplex PCR, was used to amplify TCRbeta CDR3 regions from genomic DNA. In the original analysis: The number of nucleated cells in each sample was estimated by amplification of reference gene primers within the assay. To quantify the absolute abundance of each unique TCRbeta CDR3 rearrangement, sequence reads were collapsed and filtered. For each sample, productive Simpson clonality was calculated as the square root of Simpson's diversity index across productive rearrangements. What TCRdb holds here is the immuneACCESS table cut down to in-frame rearrangements. Part of the clones is not present; checked against another copy, under half of the missing clones reflect an unresolved V gene, and the others are unexplained. V and J calls and clone size come straight from that table; D and trimming were deduced from the DNA. For this sample the table gives 250,000 to 350,000 clones, of which approximately 89% were detected only once. About 12% of the sample is taken by the ten largest.

CDR1 and CDR2 are drawn from the germline V gene: MDHEN, SYDVKM. The cysteine opens and the phenylalanine closes a CDR3 of 13 amino acids. Only the CDR3 region is kept as DNA, spanning 39 bases read in frame from base 1. The junction carries 9 bases between V and J, which are trimmed by 5 bases and 3 bases respectively. Collaborating institutions collected whole blood in K2EDTA tubes following their own protocols. For TCRbeta analysis, collaborators shipped samples in one of three forms: frozen whole blood, isolated PBMCs, or DNA extracted from either of those sample types. The receptor was derived from a woman aged 55-75 years with acute or convalescent COVID-19. This sequence uses TRBV28 and TRBJ2-3; the D gene cannot be resolved reliably. Sequencing was performed on peripheral blood. CDR3 loop: CASSPPPTDTQYF. The DNA is TGTGCCAGCAGTCCCCCCCCTACAGATACGCAGTATTTT.